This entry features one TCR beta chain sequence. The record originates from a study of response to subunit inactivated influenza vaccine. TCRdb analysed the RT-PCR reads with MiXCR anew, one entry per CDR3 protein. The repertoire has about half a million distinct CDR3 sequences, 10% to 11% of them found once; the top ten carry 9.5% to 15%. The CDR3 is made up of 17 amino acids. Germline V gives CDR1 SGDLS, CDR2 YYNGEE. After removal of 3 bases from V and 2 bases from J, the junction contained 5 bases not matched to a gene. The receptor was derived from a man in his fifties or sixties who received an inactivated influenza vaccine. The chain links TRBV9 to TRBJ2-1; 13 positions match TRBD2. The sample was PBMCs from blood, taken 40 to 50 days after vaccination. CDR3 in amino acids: CASSETGTSGAYNEQFF. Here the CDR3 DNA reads TGTGCCAGCAGCGAGACCGGGACTAGCGGGGCCTACAATGAGCAGTTCTTC.